Presented here are 15 T cell receptor beta chains from one specimen sequenced in a study of response to subunit inactivated influenza vaccine. TCRdb reanalysed the RT-PCR reads using MiXCR and keeps one entry per CDR3 protein. The repertoire has 150,000 to 200,000 distinct CDR3 sequences, roughly 8.7% of them found once; the top ten carry about a tenth. The sequences come from non-naive T cells sorted from PBMCs, collected on the day of vaccination. The source is a middle-aged man who received an inactivated influenza vaccine.

This clonotype appeared a few times. The V call is TRBV11-2, the J call TRBJ1-1; D gene unclear. The CDR3 is 13 amino acids. Per germline, CDR1 SGHAT and CDR2 FQNNGV. V was cut by 5 bases and J by 3 bases, with 10 bases left in between. CDR3 nucleotide sequence: TGTGCCAGCAGCCCCTACGGCTACACTGAAGCTTTCTTT. Its translation is CASSPYGYTEAFF. The whole variable domain, remainder taken from reference TRBV11-2 and TRBJ1-1, is EAGVAQSPRYKIIEKRQSVAFWCNPISGHATLYWYQQILGQGPKLLIQFQNNGVVDDSQLPKDRFSAERLKGVDSTLKIQPAKLEDSAVYLCASSPYGYTEAFFGQGTRLTVV.

Many counts were recorded for this clonotype. The V gene is TRBV7-3, the J gene TRBJ2-3; 11 bases match TRBD2. Unmatched junction bases numbered 11, after V lost 5 bases and J lost 1 base. The V gene's germline CDR1 is SGHTA and CDR2 FQGTGA. The CDR3 covers 18 residues. CDR3 residues: CASSRLAGGPGGTDTQYF. CDR3 bases: TGTGCCAGCAGCAGATTAGCGGGAGGGCCAGGAGGCACAGATACGCAGTATTTT.

Only a few counts were recorded for this clonotype. The CDR3 loop is CASSPFESQETQYF. For the CDR3, the DNA is TGTGCCAGCAGCCCCTTCGAGTCCCAAGAGACCCAGTACTTC. This chain connects TRBV11-2 to TRBJ2-5; D gene ambiguous. The germline V gene encodes CDR1 SGHAT and CDR2 FQNNGV. The V gene lost 5 bases and the J gene lost 1 base, with 11 bases spanning the gap. CDR3 length: 14 residues.

This clonotype was seen many times. This chain uses TRBV20-1 with TRBJ2-5; 14 nucleotides agree with TRBD2. With 3 bases clipped from V and 4 bases from J, the junction kept 4 bases outside the gene matches. Germline V CDR1 and CDR2: DFQATT, SNEGSKA (reference sequence). The CDR3 is 15 amino acids. CDR3 sequence (DNA): TGCAGTGCTAGGCAAGGACTAGCGGGGGGAGAGACCCAGTACTTC. It yields the protein CSARQGLAGGETQYF.

The chain carries TRBV12-3 or TRBV12-4 and TRBJ1-5; tentative D call: TRBD1 (5 bases). With 7 bases removed from V and 3 bases from J, the gap between germline ends came to 19 bases. This CDR3 is built from 16 residues. The DNA of the CDR3 is TGTGCCAGCACCTGGGGCGGGGTGAGGATCAATCAGCCCCAGCATTTT. Translating it yields CASTWGGVRINQPQHF.

This clonotype was detected only a few times. The V and J genes are TRBV20-1 and TRBJ1-6; D remains unclear. The CDR3 sequence is 15 residues long. Germline-derived CDR1 and CDR2 are DFQATT and SNEGSKA (reference sequence). V was pared by 2 bases and J by 6 bases, with 14 bases between. The CDR3 is CSARRGAAPNSPLHF. The CDR3 coding sequence is TGCAGTGCTAGACGGGGAGCGGCACCTAATTCACCCCTCCACTTT.

This clonotype was seen a few times. The chain uses TRBV18 and TRBJ2-2; D ambiguous. CDR3 length: 12 amino acids. Germline CDR1 and CDR2: KGHSH and LQKENI. V lost 2 bases and J lost 4, with 2 bases in between. CDR3 in amino acids: CASSPSTGELFF. The DNA for the CDR3 is TGTGCCAGCTCACCATCCACCGGGGAGCTGTTTTTT.

The rearrangement joins TRBV9 to TRBJ2-6, with a possible D match to TRBD1 (6 bases). The CDR3 contains 18 residues. V was shortened by 2 bases and J by 0 bases, with 15 bases between the two germline ends. CDR1 and CDR2 from the germline V gene are SGDLS and YYNGEE. CDR3 in amino acids: CASSVRQESFSGANVLTF. For the CDR3, the DNA is TGTGCCAGCAGCGTCCGACAGGAATCCTTCTCTGGGGCCAACGTCCTGACTTTC. The whole variable domain, remainder taken from reference TRBV9 and TRBJ2-6, is DSGVTQTPKHLITATGQRVTLRCSPRSGDLSVYWYQQSLDQGLQFLIQYYNGEERAKGNILERFSAQQFPDLHSELNLSSLELGDSALYFCASSVRQESFSGANVLTFGAGSRLTVL.

This clonotype was picked up a small number of times. This rearrangement joins TRBV5-1 to TRBJ2-7, with a weak D call TRBD2 (5 bases). Trimming removed 0 bases from V and 5 bases from J, with 12 bases in between. The CDR3 spans 14 residues. Germline lookup yields CDR1 SGHRS and CDR2 YFSETQ. CDR3 nucleotides: TGCGCCAGCAGCTTGGCCTTAACGAGGGACGAGCAGTACTTC. Translated: CASSLALTRDEQYF.

The gene calls are TRBV29-1 and TRBJ1-5, with D uncertain. Germline V gene lookup returns CDR1 SQVTM and CDR2 ANQGSEA. This CDR3 is built from 12 residues. V shed 4 bases and J shed 4 bases, with 8 bases lying between them. The CDR3 reads CSVVEANQPQHF. The CDR3 nucleotides read TGCAGCGTTGTTGAGGCTAATCAGCCCCAGCATTTT.

This clonotype was counted at least ten times. V is TRBV12-3 or TRBV12-4 and J is TRBJ2-5; TRBD1 is a possible D gene (6 bases). Trimming cost V 6 bases and J 2 bases, with 13 bases left between them. The CDR3 spans 14 residues. The CDR3 is CASRKGVRQETQYF. CDR3 DNA sequence: TGTGCCAGCAGGAAGGGGGTGCGGCAAGAGACCCAGTACTTC.

The rearrangement uses TRBV12-3 or TRBV12-4 and TRBJ2-7, with 7 bases matching TRBD1. The CDR3 is made up of 12 amino acids. With 5 bases clipped from V and 9 bases from J, the junction kept 7 bases outside the gene matches. CDR3 sequence reads: CASSRQGFRQYF. The CDR3 bases are TGTGCCAGCAGTCGACAGGGTTTCCGGCAGTACTTC.

This clonotype was counted ten times or more. This chain links TRBV4-2 with TRBJ2-2, with TRBD2 matching 8 bases. J was trimmed by 6 bases and V by 4 bases; bases with no gene match: 13. The CDR3 length is 17 residues. Germline-derived CDR1 and CDR2 are LGHNA and YNFKEQ. CDR3 in DNA: TGTGCCAGCAGCCGGGTCGGGCACGGGGGGGCATCCGGGGAGCTGTTTTTT. It translates to CASSRVGHGGASGELFF.

V gene TRBV7-2 combines with J gene TRBJ2-7, with D perhaps matching TRBD1 or TRBD2 (6 bases each). Germline lookup yields CDR1 SGHTA and CDR2 FQGNSA. This CDR3 has 16 amino acids. V lost 1 base and J lost 5, with 18 bases in between. The CDR3: CASSLGLGRGGNEQYF. The CDR3 nucleotides are TGTGCCAGCAGCTTAGGGTTAGGCAGGGGAGGAAACGAGCAGTACTTC.

This clonotype was detected many times. This chain connects TRBV20-1 to TRBJ1-2; D is ambiguous. The length of the CDR3 is 13 residues. V dropped 6 bases and J dropped 8 bases, with 19 bases sitting between them. In germline, CDR1 is DFQATT, CDR2 SNEGSKA (reference sequence). DNA for the CDR3: TGCAGTGCCCTACTAGAGACTACGGGGGGCTACACCTTC. Amino acid sequence: CSALLETTGGYTF.